This T cell receptor beta chain was sequenced in a study of blood T cell repertoires in COVID-19. Overall study: Researchers got acute and convalescent COVID-19 samples from the United States, Italy and Spain. From T cells, B-cell-depleted T cells, or PBMCs came the material, which was cDNA or gDNA.

Per the authors' pipeline: Reference gene primer amplification gave nucleated cell count estimates. Here immunoSEQ multiplex PCR was the method, and the copy in TCRdb shows in-frame clones only, minus some. Clone size and V and J calls were adopted from that table, with D and trimming inferred from the DNA. The repertoire consists of about 210,000 clones, with around four fifths occurring once and the leading ten covering about 7.3%. V lost 1 base, J lost 9 bases, and 6 bases stayed unmatched. The CDR3 is 15 residues long. Germline values: CDR1 SGHTA, CDR2 FQGTGA. This chain joins TRBV7-3 and TRBJ2-1; TRBD2 matches at 10 bases. The sample comprised peripheral blood. The TCR originated in a woman in her forties or fifties with active or convalescent COVID-19. As DNA, the CDR3 is TGTGCCAGCAGCTTAAAGCTAGCGGGAGTCGGTGAGCAGTTCTTC. Translation gives CASSLKLAGVGEQFF.